Listed below are T cell receptor beta chains from one sample, sequenced in a study of blood T cell repertoires in COVID-19. Assay used: immunoSEQ multiplex PCR; TCRdb lists only in-frame clones, some missing. This sample has roughly 130,000 clones; 70% to 85% occur once, and the top ten carry about 4.2%. The sequenced sample consisted of peripheral blood. These TCRs come from a woman in her 70s with acute or convalescent COVID-19. The CDR3 runs from the conserved cysteine through the conserved F or W. A D gene is named only where the DNA matches it firmly. The listing skips clone size in some rows; elsewhere it reads once, few, many or a size class.

J | V | D | size | CDR3 | DNA
TRBJ1-1 | TRBV5-4 | NA | NA | CASSLAGRWDTEAFF | TGTGCCAGCAGCTTGGCGGGGAGATGGGACACTGAAGCTTTCTTT
TRBJ1-1 | TRBV3-1/TRBV3-2 | NA | NA | CASSQGSESTEAFF | TGTGCCAGCAGCCAAGGTAGCGAGAGCACTGAAGCTTTCTTT
TRBJ2-1 | TRBV15 | TRBD1 | NA | CATSRARQGYNEQFF | TGTGCCACCAGCAGAGCTAGACAGGGCTACAATGAGCAGTTCTTC
TRBJ1-2 | TRBV27 | TRBD1 | NA | CASSLTGVLDGYTF | TGTGCCAGCAGTTTAACAGGGGTCTTGGATGGCTACACCTTC
TRBJ2-5 | TRBV13 | TRBD2 | NA | CASSLGGGFETQYF | TGTGCCAGCAGCTTAGGCGGGGGGTTTGAGACCCAGTACTTC
TRBJ1-1 | TRBV2 | NA | NA | CASRDSTGYTEAFF | TGTGCCAGCAGGGACAGTACGGGGTACACTGAAGCTTTCTTT
TRBJ1-3 | TRBV3-1/TRBV3-2 | NA | NA | CASSQDWATGKSRNRNTIYF | TGTGCCAGCAGCCAAGATTGGGCAACAGGGAAGAGTAGAAACCGAAACACCATATATTTT
TRBJ2-7 | TRBV14 | NA | NA | CASSQVIGGLYEQYF | TGTGCCAGCAGCCAAGTAATAGGGGGTTTATACGAGCAGTACTTC
TRBJ2-5 | TRBV3-1/TRBV3-2 | TRBD2 | NA | CASSPSGLAPEETQYF | TGTGCCAGCAGCCCGTCGGGACTAGCCCCCGAAGAGACCCAGTACTTC
TRBJ1-1 | TRBV4-3 | NA | NA | CASSLTGQYEAFF | TGCGCCAGCAGCCTAACAGGGCAATATGAAGCTTTCTTT
TRBJ1-5 | TRBV4-2 | TRBD1 | NA | CASSQGTGMNQPQHF | TGTGCCAGCAGCCAAGGGACAGGGATGAATCAGCCCCAGCATTTT
TRBJ1-6 | TRBV4-3 | TRBD1 | NA | CASSQGGQGGSSYNSPLHF | TGCGCCAGCAGCCAAGGGGGACAGGGAGGAAGCTCCTATAATTCACCCCTCCACTTT
TRBJ2-7 | TRBV2 | TRBD1 | once | CASITSGQRYEQYF | TGTGCCAGTATAACTTCGGGACAGCGTTACGAGCAGTACTTC
TRBJ1-5 | TRBV6-2/TRBV6-3 | NA | NA | CASSYSGWGQPQHF | TGTGCCAGCAGTTACTCAGGATGGGGCCAGCCCCAGCATTTT
TRBJ2-1 | TRBV29-1 | NA | NA | CSVTGLSYNEQFF | TGCAGCGTCACAGGGCTCTCCTACAATGAGCAGTTCTTC
TRBJ2-3 | TRBV5-4 | NA | once | CASSKGDGADTQYF | TGTGCCAGCAGCAAAGGGGATGGCGCAGATACGCAGTATTTT
TRBJ2-7 | TRBV5-1 | NA | few | CASSSQSGAAEQYF | TGCGCCAGCAGCTCCCAATCAGGGGCCGCCGAGCAGTACTTC
TRBJ1-5 | TRBV30 | TRBD1 | few | CAWSATGNGQPQHF | TGTGCCTGGAGTGCGACAGGGAACGGCCAGCCCCAGCATTTT
TRBJ2-3 | TRBV27 | TRBD1 | NA | CASSLAGGADTQYF | TGTGCCAGCAGTTTGGCAGGGGGCGCGGATACGCAGTATTTT
TRBJ2-1 | TRBV3-1/TRBV3-2 | TRBD2 | NA | CASSQAGRGEEQFF | TGTGCCAGCAGCCAAGCGGGGCGGGGGGAGGAGCAGTTCTTC
TRBJ1-1 | TRBV5-1 | NA | NA | CASSLDVALGSAEAFF | TGCGCCAGCAGCTTGGATGTTGCGTTGGGGAGTGCTGAAGCTTTCTTT
TRBJ2-1 | TRBV5-4 | TRBD1 | NA | CASSWDRANEQFF | TGTGCCAGCAGCTGGGACAGGGCAAATGAGCAGTTCTTC
TRBJ2-1 | TRBV5-4 | NA | once | CASSNWYLGLHNEQFF | TGTGCCAGCAGCAATTGGTACCTAGGACTCCACAATGAGCAGTTCTTC
TRBJ1-4 | TRBV6-1 | TRBD1 | NA | CASSELGTGGAFWEKLFF | TGTGCCAGCAGTGAATTAGGGACAGGGGGCGCATTTTGGGAAAAACTGTTTTTT
TRBJ2-3 | TRBV19 | TRBD2 | once | CASSRRTSGGQSHTQYF | TGTGCCAGTAGTAGAAGGACTAGCGGGGGACAATCGCATACGCAGTATTTT
TRBJ1-3 | TRBV6-5 | NA | NA | CASSYSDSHSGNTIYF | TGTGCCAGCAGTTACTCGGACAGCCACTCTGGAAACACCATATATTTT
TRBJ1-4 | TRBV20-1 | NA | NA | CSASHRDEKLFF | TGCAGTGCTAGTCACAGGGACGAAAAACTGTTTTTT
TRBJ1-1 | TRBV4-3 | TRBD1 | once | CASSQKDRSNTEAFF | TGCGCCAGCAGCCAAAAGGACAGGTCGAACACTGAAGCTTTCTTT
TRBJ1-5 | TRBV10-1 | TRBD1 | few | CASSGQVNQPQHF | TGCGCCAGCAGCGGACAGGTCAATCAGCCCCAGCATTTT
TRBJ1-2 | TRBV19 | NA | few | CASRHPGGAGSGYTF | TGTGCCAGTAGACACCCCGGGGGGGCGGGTAGTGGCTACACCTTC
TRBJ1-1 | TRBV30 | TRBD1 | NA | CAWNRGRNTEAFF | TGTGCCTGGAACAGGGGGCGGAACACTGAAGCTTTCTTT
TRBJ2-5 | TRBV9 | TRBD2 | few | CASSRGTSGWMETQYF | TGTGCCAGCAGCCGGGGGACTAGCGGGTGGATGGAGACCCAGTACTTC
TRBJ2-5 | TRBV18 | NA | NA | CASSPRQGSETQYF | TGTGCCAGCTCACCTAGGCAGGGGTCGGAGACCCAGTACTTC
TRBJ2-5 | TRBV5-1 | TRBD2 | NA | CASSTAGEETQYF | TGCGCCAGCAGCACAGCGGGGGAAGAGACCCAGTACTTC
TRBJ1-4 | TRBV7-8 | NA | NA | CASSPRRGPATNEKLFF | TGTGCCAGCAGCCCTCGCAGAGGGCCCGCAACTAATGAAAAACTGTTTTTT
TRBJ1-2 | TRBV6-1 | NA | NA | CASSEAGGFHSYTF | TGTGCCAGCAGTGAAGCGGGCGGGTTTCATAGCTACACCTTC
TRBJ1-5 | TRBV30 | NA | NA | CAWSVIGGQQPQHF | TGTGCCTGGAGTGTAATCGGGGGTCAGCAGCCCCAGCATTTT
TRBJ1-3 | TRBV2 | NA | once | CASSDQVIGNTIYF | TGTGCCAGCAGTGATCAGGTCATCGGAAACACCATATATTTT
TRBJ2-1 | TRBV6-2/TRBV6-3 | TRBD2 | NA | CASSYPGLAGGRYNEQFF | TGTGCCAGCAGTTATCCGGGACTAGCGGGGGGGCGGTACAATGAGCAGTTCTTC
TRBJ1-2 | TRBV29-1 | TRBD1 | NA | CSASPGTGNYGYTF | TGCAGCGCAAGTCCCGGGACAGGGAACTATGGCTACACCTTC
TRBJ1-4 | TRBV19 | NA | few | CASSDSKSGGVRKLFF | TGTGCCAGTAGTGACTCGAAGAGTGGAGGCGTGAGAAAACTGTTTTTT
TRBJ2-1 | TRBV7-8 | TRBD2 | NA | CASSLSLAGGMNEQFF | TGTGCCAGCAGCCTTTCTCTAGCGGGGGGGATGAATGAGCAGTTCTTC